This T cell receptor beta chain was observed in a study of control samples from healthy donors and cancer patients. Sequencing used immunoSEQ multiplex PCR; TCRdb keeps in-frame clones, though not all of them. This table holds 60,000 to 85,000 clones, around 94% found once. After removal of 8 bases from V and 1 base from J, the junction contained 5 bases not matched to a gene. Germline V gives CDR1 KGHDR, CDR2 SFDVKD. The CDR3 covers 15 residues. This clone was detected only once. This chain connects TRBV24-1 to TRBJ1-1; 11 bases align to TRBD1. This TCR came from a woman aged 60-75 years in good health. The sequencing input was blood. DNA for the CDR3: TGTGCCACCAACCGGGACAGGGGGGGGAACACTGAAGCTTTCTTT. Residues: CATNRDRGGNTEAFF.